The 10 T cell receptor beta chains given below trace back to one sample, sequenced in a study of T cell repertoires in cytomegalovirus infection. Antigens of these TCRs are unknown. TCRdb used MiXCR to reprocess the reads, holding one entry per CDR3 protein. The data contain hundreds of thousands of distinct CDR3 sequences, more than 25% of them seen just once; the ten biggest clones take up 11% to 15%. This specimen consisted of cultured CD8+ T cells from PBMCs, obtained from culture after CMV antigen stimulation. The receptors originated from a human donor in good health (CMV status not recorded). Some clones in this sample may be carry-over from other donors' samples.

The rearrangement uses TRBV12-3 or TRBV12-4 and TRBJ2-4, with D possibly TRBD2 on 6 matching bases. V was shortened by 4 bases and J by 8 bases, with 21 bases between the two germline ends. CDR3 length: 16 residues. The CDR3 DNA reads TGTGCCAGCAGTTCCCGACTAGGACCTGGTGGTGACATTCAGTACTTC. Its protein is CASSSRLGPGGDIQYF.

A few counts support this clonotype. Here the CDR3 DNA reads TGTGCCAGCAGTTTGGCTCCGGACAGAACCTATGGCTACACCTTC. Translation gives CASSLAPDRTYGYTF. The chain links TRBV6-2 or TRBV6-3 to TRBJ1-2; maybe TRBD1 (6 bases). The ends were cut back, 4 bases at V and 4 bases at J, with 16 bases in the middle. CDR1 MNHEY and CDR2 SVGEGT come from the germline V gene. CDR3 length: 15 amino acids.

This clonotype has ten or more counts. This CDR3 is CASSWGGGGVGETQYF. As DNA, the CDR3 is TGTGCCAGCAGCTGGGGGGGAGGGGGAGTGGGGGAGACCCAGTACTTC. The chain links TRBV7-2 to TRBJ2-5, with D possibly TRBD2 on 7 matching bases. This CDR3 spans 16 amino acids. V lost 4 bases to trimming and J lost 5 bases, with 20 bases between them. The germline V gene encodes CDR1 SGHTA and CDR2 FQGNSA.

This chain joins TRBV20-1 and TRBJ2-7; weak D call: TRBD2 (5 bases). CDR1 and CDR2 (germline): DFQATT, SNEGSKA (reference sequence). Between the trimmed V and J ends, which lost 0 bases and 6 bases, there was a span of 18 bases. This CDR3 has 15 residues. The CDR3 loop reads CSARDLSSEDLEQYF. CDR3 nucleotides: TGCAGTGCTAGAGATTTAAGTAGCGAGGACCTCGAGCAGTACTTC.

This clonotype has a handful of counts. The V and J genes are TRBV15 and TRBJ1-4; TRBD1 might be the D (5 bases). The germline CDR1 and CDR2 sequences are LNHNV and YYDKDF (reference sequence). Trimming cost V 0 bases and J 4 bases, with 9 bases left between them. The length of the CDR3 is 15 residues. In DNA form, the CDR3 reads TGTGCCACCAGCAGAGACGACAGTGTTAATGAAAAACTGTTTTTT. This codes for CATSRDDSVNEKLFF.

The chain joins TRBV7-6 to TRBJ1-1; 7 bases line up with TRBD1. Germline assignment: CDR1 SGHVS and CDR2 FNYEAQ. Unmatched junction bases numbered 11, after V lost 5 bases and J lost 5 bases. The CDR3 has 15 residues. The CDR3 DNA sequence: TGTGCCAGCAGCCCCCGACAGGGTGCGTGGACTGAAGCTTTCTTT. This gives the protein CASSPRQGAWTEAFF. Full variable domain (rest looked up from reference TRBV7-6 and TRBJ1-1): GAGVSQSPRYKVTKRGQDVALRCDPISGHVSLYWYRQALGQGPEFLTYFNYEAQQDKSGLPNDRFSAERPEGSISTLTIQRTEQRDSAMYRCASSPRQGAWTEAFFGQGTRLTVV.

The chain joins TRBV29-1 to TRBJ1-1, with D possibly being TRBD1 (5 bases). V shed 7 bases and J shed 0 bases, with 12 bases lying between them. This CDR3 has 13 amino acids. Germline V gene lookup returns CDR1 SQVTM and CDR2 ANQGSEA. The DNA for the CDR3 is TGCAGCGCAGAGGACAAAATGAACACTGAAGCTTTCTTT. This translates into CSAEDKMNTEAFF.

V is TRBV15 and J is TRBJ2-3; D perhaps matches TRBD2 (5 bases). The V end was cut by 5 bases, the J end by 4 bases, with 16 bases between. Per the germline V gene, CDR1 is LNHNV and CDR2 is YYDKDF (reference sequence). CDR3 length: 15 amino acids. The CDR3 protein is CATSPPGVRADTQYF. CDR3 in DNA: TGTGCCACCAGCCCTCCCGGGGTCCGGGCAGATACGCAGTATTTT.

V and J are TRBV6-5 and TRBJ2-7, with unresolved D. Between the trimmed V and J ends, which lost 2 bases and 3 bases, there was a span of 8 bases. In germline, CDR1 is MNHEY, CDR2 SVGAGI. CDR3 length equals 13 residues. CDR3 amino acids: CASSYARNYEQYF. The CDR3, as DNA: TGTGCCAGCAGTTACGCGAGGAACTACGAGCAGTACTTC.

The genes are TRBV27 and TRBJ1-4; a possible D gene is TRBD1 (5 bases). Germline-derived CDR1 and CDR2 are MNHEY and SMNVEV (reference sequence). This CDR3 has 15 residues. The V and J ends lost 3 bases and 4 bases respectively, with 12 bases between them. CDR3 DNA sequence: TGTGCCAGCAGTTTTGGGGGGGTAAATAATGAAAAACTGTTTTTT. Protein: CASSFGGVNNEKLFF.